This TCR delta chain came from a study of gamma-delta T cells after stem cell transplantation. V dropped 1 base and J dropped 0 bases, with 38 bases sitting between them. CDR3 length equals 24 residues. Per the germline V gene, CDR1 is GEAIGNYY and CDR2 is EKD. In its sample, this clone is medium-sized. Other nucleotide sequences in the sample specify the same CDR3. TCRdb fed the RT-PCR reads to CATT. The sample records over 8,500 delta-chain clones, 1% to 1.5% being singletons. Sequencing was carried out using gamma-delta T cells. This rearrangement joins TRDV2 to TRDJ1; TRDD3 might be the D (5 bases). This receptor was taken from a human donor. It is not recorded whose cells these are; they may come from a transplant donor. The CDR3 is CACDTLPEAILSLGPGRHTDKLIF. The DNA of the CDR3 is TGTGCCTGTGACACACTGCCTGAGGCTATACTATCGCTGGGACCCGGGAGGCACACCGATAAACTCATCTTT.